Each of the 31 T cell receptor beta chains below was sequenced from the same sample in a study of blood T cells in healthy people across ages. The use of a sample-barcoded 5' primer and a J-beta primer mix characterized a second PCR of 7 to 11 cycles. TCRdb independently ran MiXCR on the 5' RACE reads; one entry per CDR3 protein. The sample yields about 1.8 million distinct CDR3 sequences, about 50% seen once. Sample: blood. These TCRs come from a woman aged 40 to 55 in good health.

This chain uses TRBV6-1 with TRBJ2-1; D remains unclear. The CDR3 is made up of 14 amino acids. Trimming took 2 bases from V and 4 from J, leaving 9 bases between them. Germline lookup yields CDR1 MNHNS and CDR2 SASEGT. DNA for the CDR3: TGTGCCAGCAGTGAACTGAGTAGTTACAATGAGCAGTTCTTC. The encoded protein is CASSELSSYNEQFF.

This clonotype was seen only a few times. The rearrangement joins TRBV6-6 to TRBJ2-6; perhaps TRBD1 as D (5 bases). V was cut by 2 bases and J by 2 bases, with 13 bases left in between. CDR1 and CDR2 from the germline V gene are MNHNY and SVGAGI (reference sequence). This CDR3 is 17 amino acids long. The CDR3 spells CASSYSNPGPGANVLTF. In DNA, the CDR3 is TGTGCCAGCAGTTACAGTAATCCAGGGCCTGGGGCCAACGTCCTGACTTTC.

The CDR3 coding sequence is TGTGCCAGCAGCGTGAGACCAGACGGAGAAACGCAGTATTTT. Protein sequence: CASSVRPDGETQYF. This sequence joins TRBV5-5 and TRBJ2-3; D gene uncertain. V shed 4 bases and J shed 9 bases, with 18 bases lying between them. The CDR3 is 14 residues long. Germline V gene lookup returns CDR1 SGHKS and CDR2 YYEKEE (reference sequence). The complete variable domain, with remaining parts taken from reference TRBV5-5 and TRBJ2-3, reads DAGVTQSPTHLIKTRGQQVTLRCSPISGHKSVSWYQQVLGQGPQFIFQYYEKEERGRGNFPDRFSARQFPNYSSELNVNALLLGDSALYLCASSVRPDGETQYFGPGTRLTVL.

The rearrangement uses TRBV9 and TRBJ1-1, with unresolved D. Germline lookup yields CDR1 SGDLS and CDR2 YYNGEE. Trimming pared 4 bases from V and 6 bases from J, leaving 19 bases between. The CDR3 extends over 15 amino acids. The CDR3 DNA is TGTGCCAGCAGCCCCCGGGGAGGGTTTTATTCTGAAGCTTTCTTT. Residues: CASSPRGGFYSEAFF. Full variable domain (remainder filled in from reference TRBV9 and TRBJ1-1): DSGVTQTPKHLITATGQRVTLRCSPRSGDLSVYWYQQSLDQGLQFLIQYYNGEERAKGNILERFSAQQFPDLHSELNLSSLELGDSALYFCASSPRGGFYSEAFFGQGTRLTVV.

The V and J genes are TRBV12-3 or TRBV12-4 and TRBJ2-7; tentatively, D is TRBD2 (6 bases). The CDR3 is 13 residues long. V gave up 6 bases and J gave up 6 bases, with 15 bases separating them. This CDR3 is CASSPGGRFEQYF. In DNA form, the CDR3 reads TGTGCCAGCAGCCCTGGAGGGAGGTTCGAGCAGTACTTC.

The chain recombines TRBV14 with TRBJ1-6, with D unclear. The CDR3 sequence is 13 residues long. V was shortened by 1 base and J by 10 bases, with 8 bases between the two germline ends. CDR1 is SGHDN, CDR2 FVKESK, per germline. The CDR3 region is CASSQVLASPLHF. Here the CDR3 DNA reads TGTGCCAGCAGCCAAGTTCTTGCCTCACCCCTCCACTTT.

The J gene is TRBJ2-1, the V gene TRBV6-2 or TRBV6-3, with TRBD1 matching over 8 bases. Germline CDR1 MNHEY, CDR2 SVGEGT. The CDR3 is 13 residues long. V shed 6 bases and J 13 bases; nucleotides not matched to a gene: 11. The CDR3 here is CASRRRTGNLQFF. CDR3 nucleotides: TGTGCCAGCAGACGACGGACAGGGAACCTCCAGTTCTTC.

This clonotype was seen a handful of times. The rearrangement links TRBV29-1 to TRBJ2-1; D might be TRBD2 (5 bases). The DNA end lines up better with TRBJ2-7; the J call may be wrong. The CDR3 length is 15 residues. Germline loops: CDR1 SQVTM, CDR2 ANQGSEA. CDR3 sequence (DNA): TGCAGCGTTGGGCTGGCAGGAGGTTCCTACAATGAGCAGTACTTC. Residues: CSVGLAGGSYNEQYF.

The J gene is TRBJ2-1, the V gene TRBV20-1; 7 positions agree with TRBD2. In germline, CDR1 is DFQATT, CDR2 SNEGSKA (reference sequence). The CDR3 loop spans 13 amino acids. V lost 5 bases to trimming and J lost 7 bases; unmatched junction nucleotides: 8. As DNA, the CDR3 is TGCAGTGCTGAAGGACTAGGCAGGAATGAGCAGTTCTTC. Translating it yields CSAEGLGRNEQFF.

This clonotype has just a few counts. The chain combines TRBV4-1 with TRBJ2-1; 9 positions agree with TRBD2. The length of the CDR3 is 16 residues. Germline CDR1 and CDR2: MGHRA and YSYEKL. J gave up 5 bases and V 1 base, and 6 bases lay outside the gene matches. CDR3 region: CASSQGAASGDNEQFF. In DNA, the CDR3 is TGCGCCAGCAGCCAAGGGGCGGCTAGCGGGGACAATGAGCAGTTCTTC.

This clonotype has a single count. The chain joins TRBV4-1 to TRBJ1-2; a weak D match, TRBD1 (5 bases). V shed 0 bases and J shed 3 bases, with 23 bases lying between them. The CDR3 extends over 19 amino acids. CDR1 is MGHRA and CDR2 is YSYEKL in the germline V gene. CDR3 region: CASSQESSSSRALHYGYTF. The CDR3, as DNA: TGCGCCAGCAGCCAAGAATCGTCTTCATCCAGGGCCCTACACTATGGCTACACCTTC.

This clonotype was recorded a few times. V is TRBV7-2 and J is TRBJ2-3; possible D gene TRBD2, 7 bases. V lost 4 bases, J lost 4 bases, and 21 bases lay in between. Germline lookup yields CDR1 SGHTA and CDR2 FQGNSA. This CDR3 spans 17 amino acids. CDR3 nucleotides: TGTGCCAGCAGCTCTCACCGTGGAGGGGGGAGGGCAGATACGCAGTATTTT. This sequence encodes CASSSHRGGGRADTQYF.

This clonotype was recorded a few times. The chain has TRBV5-1 and TRBJ2-5, with D unresolved. V was clipped by 0 bases and J by 0 bases, with 6 bases between them. Germline CDR1 and CDR2: SGHRS and YFSETQ. The CDR3 runs to 14 residues. The CDR3 bases are TGCGCCAGCAGCTTGGTTCCAGACCAAGAGACCCAGTACTTC. Its translation is CASSLVPDQETQYF. The full variable domain, completed using reference TRBV5-1 and TRBJ2-5, is KAGVTQTPRYLIKTRGQQVTLSCSPISGHRSVSWYQQTPGQGLQFLFEYFSETQRNKGNFPGRFSGRQFSNSRSEMNVSTLELGDSALYLCASSLVPDQETQYFGPGTRLLVL.

The chain employs TRBV10-3 and TRBJ2-4, with D unresolved. The tail of the sequence fits TRBJ2-7 better, so the J call may be wrong. CDR1 is ENHRY and CDR2 is SYGVKD in the germline V gene. The CDR3 is 12 amino acids. The CDR3 nucleotides read TGTGCCATCAGTGATCAGTCTGGCGAGCAGTACTTC. Its protein product is CAISDQSGEQYF.

This clonotype was picked up a small number of times. The chain carries TRBV6-5 and TRBJ2-7; 10 bases agree with TRBD2. The CDR3 spans 15 residues. The junction had 13 bases not matched to a gene; V was cut back by 10 bases and J by 4 bases. Germline values: CDR1 MNHEY, CDR2 SVGAGI. CDR3 protein: CATLPGASGGYEQYF. The CDR3 DNA sequence: TGTGCCACCCTCCCGGGTGCTAGCGGGGGATACGAGCAGTACTTC.

With respect to this clonotype: One junction end disagrees with the germline gene, perhaps due to a read error. The rearrangement uses TRBV7-9 and TRBJ2-3; D call uncertain. The germline V gene encodes CDR1 SEHNR and CDR2 FQNEAQ (reference sequence). The CDR3 covers 17 residues. In nucleotides, the CDR3 is TGTGCCAGCAGCCGCGGAACGGCAATCATAAACACAGATACCCAGTATTTT. This encodes CASSRGTAIINTDTQYF.

This clonotype was found many times. The V and J genes are TRBV6-2 or TRBV6-3 and TRBJ2-5; D is undetermined. V was clipped by 0 bases and J by 2 bases, with 7 bases between them. Germline assignment: CDR1 MNHEY and CDR2 SVGEGT. This CDR3 is 14 amino acids long. Written as DNA, the CDR3 is TGTGCCAGCAGTTACTCCGGGCTTCAAGAGACCCAGTACTTC. Residues: CASSYSGLQETQYF.

The chain uses TRBV24-1 and TRBJ2-3; TRBD1 is a possible D gene (6 bases). Germline CDR1 and CDR2: KGHDR and SFDVKD. V lost 10 bases and J lost 1, with 11 bases in between. There are 13 residues in the CDR3. The CDR3, as DNA: TGTGCCACGGGGGCGTGGGGCACAGATACGCAGTATTTT. It yields the protein CATGAWGTDTQYF.

In this sample, this clonotype turned up a few times. This chain joins TRBV4-2 and TRBJ1-6; D is perhaps TRBD1 (5 bases). The V gene lost 0 bases and the J gene lost 6 bases, with 12 bases spanning the gap. Germline values: CDR1 LGHNA, CDR2 YNFKEQ. The CDR3 totals 16 residues. For the CDR3, the DNA is TGTGCCAGCAGCCAAGATCGGGGGGTCACTAATTCACCCCTCCACTTT. Protein sequence: CASSQDRGVTNSPLHF.

The sample holds a few counts of this clonotype. CDR3 sequence reads: CASSQDGDSYRMEQYF. Here the CDR3 DNA reads TGCGCCAGCAGCCAAGACGGGGACTCGTATCGAATGGAGCAGTACTTC. J is TRBJ2-5 and V is TRBV4-3, with D perhaps matching TRBD2 (6 bases). V lost 0 bases and J 11 bases, leaving 22 bases between the germline ends. CDR3 length: 16 residues. CDR1 LGHNA and CDR2 YSLEER come from the germline V gene.

This chain connects TRBV5-1 to TRBJ2-3; TRBD1 aligns across 8 bases. J lost 6 bases, V lost 3 bases, and 21 bases had no gene match. The germline V gene has CDR1 SGHRS and CDR2 YFSETQ. The CDR3 runs to 19 residues. In DNA, the CDR3 is TGCGCCAGCAGCTCCCAGATAGGCCCTCGGACAGGGTTGGCGGATACGCAGTATTTT. Translating gives CASSSQIGPRTGLADTQYF. Filled out from reference TRBV5-1 and TRBJ2-3, the complete variable domain reads KAGVTQTPRYLIKTRGQQVTLSCSPISGHRSVSWYQQTPGQGLQFLFEYFSETQRNKGNFPGRFSGRQFSNSRSEMNVSTLELGDSALYLCASSSQIGPRTGLADTQYFGPGTRLTVL.

J is TRBJ2-7 and V is TRBV7-2, with D perhaps matching TRBD1 (6 bases). Trimming removed 5 bases from V and 0 bases from J, with 14 bases in between. This CDR3 region has 15 residues. The germline V gene encodes CDR1 SGHTA and CDR2 FQGNSA. The CDR3 is CASSKDRSSSYEQYF. Here the CDR3 DNA reads TGTGCCAGCAGCAAAGACAGGTCTAGCTCCTACGAGCAGTACTTC.

This chain connects TRBV29-1 to TRBJ2-4; possible D gene TRBD1, 5 bases. Trimming left V 5 bases short and J 5 bases short, with 10 bases between. CDR3 length: 12 amino acids. Looked up from germline, CDR1 is SQVTM and CDR2 is ANQGSEA. Here the CDR3 reads CSVLQGENIQYF. In DNA form, the CDR3 reads TGCAGCGTTTTGCAGGGCGAAAACATTCAGTACTTC.

The CDR3 DNA reads TGCAGTGCTAACGCGGGAGAGACCCAGTACTTC. Translation gives CSANAGETQYF. This chain connects TRBV20-1 to TRBJ2-7; perhaps TRBD2 as D (5 bases). The J call is in doubt because the DNA end fits TRBJ2-5 better. Germline V gene lookup returns CDR1 DFQATT and CDR2 SNEGSKA (reference sequence). This CDR3 has 11 amino acids.

This clonotype was seen only a few times. This chain uses TRBV28 with TRBJ2-4; possible D gene TRBD1, 5 bases. The J call may not be correct, given that the DNA end is closer to TRBJ2-7. The length of the CDR3 is 15 residues. Germline V lookup: CDR1 MDHEN, CDR2 SYDVKM. The CDR3 DNA sequence: TGTGCCAGCACCGAACAGGTTAAATTGTGGAACGAGCAGTACTTC. Its protein is CASTEQVKLWNEQYF.

The chain uses TRBV5-1 and TRBJ1-2; D not certain. The CDR3 is 14 amino acids. CDR1 SGHRS and CDR2 YFSETQ come from the germline V gene. V lost 1 base and J lost 2, with 9 bases in between. The CDR3 spells CASSLYSRNYGYTF. The CDR3, as DNA: TGCGCCAGCAGCTTGTATTCCAGAAACTATGGCTACACCTTC.

This clonotype was counted between two and nine times. The V gene is TRBV10-3, the J gene TRBJ2-7, with unresolved D. The CDR3 sequence is 19 residues long. Per the germline V gene, CDR1 is ENHRY and CDR2 is SYGVKD. Trimming removed 0 bases at V and 5 bases at J, with 26 bases between. CDR3 sequence reads: CAISESNCLGSVLFHEQYF. The CDR3 DNA sequence: TGTGCCATCAGTGAGTCGAACTGTCTAGGGTCCGTTCTCTTCCACGAGCAGTACTTC.

The chain couples TRBV12-3 or TRBV12-4 to TRBJ2-3; 11 positions match TRBD2. With V trimmed by 7 bases and J by 4 bases, 10 bases remained unmatched. CDR3 length equals 16 residues. In DNA form, the CDR3 reads TGTGCCAGCAACCGCCAGACTAGCGGGGACGCAGATACGCAGTATTTT. It yields the protein CASNRQTSGDADTQYF.

The CDR3 here is CSEKGTSGYNEQFF. The CDR3 region has the DNA TGCAGTGAAAAGGGGACTAGCGGTTACAATGAGCAGTTCTTC. V is TRBV20-1 and J is TRBJ2-1, with 11 bases lining up with TRBD2. CDR3 length: 14 residues. V lost 7 bases, J lost 4 bases, and 6 bases stayed unmatched. CDR1 and CDR2 from the germline V gene are DFQATT and SNEGSKA (reference sequence).

The chain combines TRBV20-1 with TRBJ2-1; 7 positions agree with TRBD1. The CDR3 runs to 16 residues. V was clipped by 0 bases and J by 0 bases; unmatched bases: 5. Germline V gene data show CDR1 as DFQATT and CDR2 as SNEGSKA (reference sequence). The CDR3 is CSARDRDSPSYNEQFF. The CDR3 bases are TGCAGTGCTAGAGATAGGGACAGCCCCTCCTACAATGAGCAGTTCTTC.

The genes are TRBV7-2 and TRBJ2-7, with unresolved D. In germline, CDR1 is SGHTA, CDR2 FQGNSA. This CDR3 contains 16 residues. V lost 5 bases and J 3 bases, leaving 20 bases between the germline ends. CDR3 nucleotides: TGTGCCAGCAGCCCTCAAGGCTCAATAGCAGGCTACGAGCAGTACTTC. Translated: CASSPQGSIAGYEQYF.